One sample yielded the 10 T cell receptor beta chains listed below, sequenced in a study of T cells in placental villitis. Their recognized antigens are unknown. Sequencing used immunoSEQ v4. Libraries were prepared by immunoSEQ multiplex PCR; TCRdb keeps only in-frame clonotypes and omits some of them. The data show roughly 1,400 clones, with more than 65% seen just once and more than 10% held by the top ten. Broader study findings: Villitis of unknown etiology placentae had higher clonality than controls, median about 0.059 versus 0.0061.

Input material: placental tissue containing maternal and fetal cells. These receptors were obtained from a human patient with villitis of unknown etiology; the placental T cells may come from both mother and fetus.

The V gene is TRBV27, the J gene TRBJ1-1; the D gene is possibly TRBD1 (5 bases). Germline V gene sequence: CDR1 MNHEY, CDR2 SMNVEV (reference sequence). Trimming cost V 2 bases and J 8 bases, with 9 bases left between them. The length of the CDR3 is 12 residues. As DNA, the CDR3 is TGTGCCAGCAGTTTAGGGGCAGGGGAAGCTTTCTTT. Protein product: CASSLGAGEAFF.

The genes are TRBV7-6 and TRBJ2-7, with D uncertain. The V end lost 0 bases, the J end lost 6 bases, and 15 bases lay between the germline ends. The V gene's germline CDR1 is SGHVS and CDR2 FNYEAQ. The CDR3 is made up of 15 amino acids. The CDR3 here is CASSLALAVPSEQYF. The CDR3 DNA reads TGTGCCAGCAGCTTAGCATTGGCGGTGCCTAGCGAGCAGTACTTC.

DNA for the CDR3: TGTGCCAGCAGTAAAGCACAGGGGGCCCCCACTGAAGCTTTCTTT. This encodes CASSKAQGAPTEAFF. This sequence joins TRBV25-1 and TRBJ1-1; 9 bases map to TRBD1. Germline lookup yields CDR1 MGHDK and CDR2 SYGVNS. The CDR3 consists of 15 residues. Unmatched junction bases numbered 8, after V lost 5 bases and J lost 4 bases. Combining the CDR3 with reference TRBV25-1 and TRBJ1-1 gives the whole variable domain EADIYQTPRYLVIGTGKKITLECSQTMGHDKMYWYQQDPGMELHLIHYSYGVNSTEKGDLSSESTVSRIRTEHFPLTLESARPSHTSQYLCASSKAQGAPTEAFFGQGTRLTVV.

The chain employs TRBV7-9 and TRBJ2-1; 10 bases are a match to TRBD2. Germline CDR1 reads SEHNR; CDR2 reads FQNEAQ (reference sequence). The ends lost 6 bases at V and 7 bases at J; junction bases unmatched: 12. The CDR3 contains 16 residues. DNA for the CDR3: TGTGCCAGCAGGGAACAACTAGCGGGAAAAGGGAATGAGCAGTTCTTC. Protein sequence: CASREQLAGKGNEQFF.

The rearrangement uses TRBV7-3 and TRBJ2-5; D possibly matches TRBD1 or TRBD2 (6 bases each). The CDR3 loop spans 14 amino acids. The V end was cut by 5 bases, the J end by 5 bases, with 15 bases between. Germline CDR1 reads SGHTA; CDR2 reads FQGTGA. This CDR3 is CASSESGGGETQYF. The CDR3 nucleotides are TGTGCCAGCAGCGAATCCGGGGGCGGGGAGACCCAGTACTTC.

This chain uses TRBV20-1 with TRBJ2-5; TRBD1 matches 7 bases. Germline V gives CDR1 DFQATT, CDR2 SNEGSKA (reference sequence). The CDR3 has 13 amino acids. Trimming cost V 3 bases and J 4 bases; bases outside gene matches: 5. CDR3 region: CSASGQVGETQYF. In DNA, the CDR3 is TGCAGTGCTAGTGGACAGGTCGGAGAGACCCAGTACTTC.

The genes are TRBV6-2 or TRBV6-3 and TRBJ2-2; unclear D gene. CDR1 MNHEY and CDR2 SVGEGT come from the germline V gene. Trimming left V 3 bases short and J 2 bases short, with 4 bases between. This CDR3 is built from 13 residues. The chain's CDR3 is CASSYFNTGELFF. The CDR3 coding sequence is TGTGCCAGCAGTTATTTTAACACCGGGGAGCTGTTTTTT.

The chain's CDR3 is CASSLSPSGSNEQFF. DNA of the CDR3: TGTGCCAGCAGCTTGTCCCCTAGCGGGAGCAATGAGCAGTTCTTC. This sequence joins TRBV5-4 and TRBJ2-1, with TRBD2 identical over 10 bases. Germline V gene lookup returns CDR1 SGHNT and CDR2 YYREEE (reference sequence). CDR3 length: 15 amino acids. V gave up 1 base and J gave up 6 bases; unmatched junction bases: 4.

This sequence joins TRBV6-2 or TRBV6-3 and TRBJ1-4; D unresolved. The germline gives CDR1 MNHEY, CDR2 SVGEGT. Trimming shortened V by 4 bases and J by 14 bases, and 20 bases separated the two germline ends. The CDR3 covers 14 residues. The CDR3 reads CASSWTFPMKWLFF. CDR3 sequence (DNA): TGTGCCAGCAGTTGGACCTTCCCAATGAAGTGGCTGTTTTTT.

For this clone: The sample contains more than one DNA sequence encoding this CDR3. The chain is built from TRBV24-1 and TRBJ2-3, with 7 bases matching TRBD1. Losses at the gene ends were 4 bases for V and 1 base for J; bases not matched to a gene: 7. The CDR3 runs to 16 residues. Germline V CDR1 and CDR2: KGHDR, SFDVKD. CDR3 coding DNA: TGTGCCACCAGTGACCGAGGACAGGAGGGCACAGATACGCAGTATTTT. As protein: CATSDRGQEGTDTQYF.